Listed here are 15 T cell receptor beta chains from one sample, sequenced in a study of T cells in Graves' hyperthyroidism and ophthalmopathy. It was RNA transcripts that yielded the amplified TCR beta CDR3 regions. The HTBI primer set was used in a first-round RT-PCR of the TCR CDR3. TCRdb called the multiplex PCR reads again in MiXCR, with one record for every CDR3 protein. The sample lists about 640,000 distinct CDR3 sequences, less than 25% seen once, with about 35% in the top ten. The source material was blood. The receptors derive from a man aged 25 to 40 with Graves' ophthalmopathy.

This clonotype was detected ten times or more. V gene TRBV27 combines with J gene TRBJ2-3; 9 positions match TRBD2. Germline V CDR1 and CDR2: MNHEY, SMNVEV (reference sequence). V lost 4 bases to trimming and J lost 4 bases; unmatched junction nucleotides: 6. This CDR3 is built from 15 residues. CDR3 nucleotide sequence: TGTGCCAGCAGTTCCGGGACTAGCCGCCCAGATACGCAGTATTTT. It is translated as CASSSGTSRPDTQYF.

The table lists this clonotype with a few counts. The CDR3 nucleotides are TGTGCCACCAGTGGTCAGATACAAGAGACCCAGTACTTC. Protein: CATSGQIQETQYF. V gene TRBV24-1 combines with J gene TRBJ2-5, with D uncertain. The CDR3 is 13 amino acids. From germline, CDR1 is KGHDR and CDR2 SFDVKD. With 5 bases removed from V and 2 bases from J, the gap between germline ends came to 8 bases.

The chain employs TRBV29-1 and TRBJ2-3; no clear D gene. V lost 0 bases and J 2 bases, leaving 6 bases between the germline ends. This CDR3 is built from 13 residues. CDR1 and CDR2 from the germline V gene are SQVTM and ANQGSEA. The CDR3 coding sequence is TGCAGCGTTGAAGATGGAAACACAGATACGCAGTATTTT. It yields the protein CSVEDGNTDTQYF.

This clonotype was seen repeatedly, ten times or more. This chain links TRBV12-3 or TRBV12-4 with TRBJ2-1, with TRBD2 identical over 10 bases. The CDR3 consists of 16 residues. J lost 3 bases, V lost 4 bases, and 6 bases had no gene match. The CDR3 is CASSSSGRGIYNEQFF. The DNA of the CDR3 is TGTGCCAGCAGTTCTAGCGGGAGAGGTATCTACAATGAGCAGTTCTTC.

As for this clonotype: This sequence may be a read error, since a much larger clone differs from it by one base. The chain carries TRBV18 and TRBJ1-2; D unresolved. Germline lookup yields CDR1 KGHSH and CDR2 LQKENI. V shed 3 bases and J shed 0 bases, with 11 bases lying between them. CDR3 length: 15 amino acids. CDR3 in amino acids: CASSPGEHPNYGYTF. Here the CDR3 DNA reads TGTGCCAGCTCACCCGGAGAACATCCTAACTATGGCTACACCTTC.

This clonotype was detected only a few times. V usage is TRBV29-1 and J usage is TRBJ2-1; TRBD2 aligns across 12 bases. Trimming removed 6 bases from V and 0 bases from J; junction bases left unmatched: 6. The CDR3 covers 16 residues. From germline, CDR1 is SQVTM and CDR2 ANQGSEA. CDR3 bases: TGCAGCGTAGCCCGACTAGCGGGGGACTCCTACAATGAGCAGTTCTTC. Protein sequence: CSVARLAGDSYNEQFF.

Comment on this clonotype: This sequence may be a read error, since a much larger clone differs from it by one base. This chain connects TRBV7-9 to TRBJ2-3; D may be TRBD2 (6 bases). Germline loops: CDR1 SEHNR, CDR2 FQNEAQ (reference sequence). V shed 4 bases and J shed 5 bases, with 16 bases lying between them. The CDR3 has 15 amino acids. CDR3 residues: CASSSVQAGIDTQYF. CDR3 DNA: TGTGCCAGCAGCTCGGTACAGGCGGGGATAGATACGCAGTATTTT.

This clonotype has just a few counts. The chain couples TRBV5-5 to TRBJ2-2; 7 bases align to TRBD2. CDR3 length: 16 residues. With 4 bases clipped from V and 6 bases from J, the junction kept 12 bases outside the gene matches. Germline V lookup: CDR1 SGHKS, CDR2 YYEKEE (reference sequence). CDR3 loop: CASSPPSGPNAGELFF. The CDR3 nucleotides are TGTGCCAGCAGCCCACCTAGCGGTCCTAACGCCGGGGAGCTGTTTTTT.

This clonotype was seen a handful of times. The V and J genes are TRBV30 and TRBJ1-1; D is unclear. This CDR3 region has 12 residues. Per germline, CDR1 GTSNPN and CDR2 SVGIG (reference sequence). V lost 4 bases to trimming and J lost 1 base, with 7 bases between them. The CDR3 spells CAWIKENTEAFF. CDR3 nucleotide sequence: TGTGCCTGGATAAAGGAGAACACTGAAGCTTTCTTT.

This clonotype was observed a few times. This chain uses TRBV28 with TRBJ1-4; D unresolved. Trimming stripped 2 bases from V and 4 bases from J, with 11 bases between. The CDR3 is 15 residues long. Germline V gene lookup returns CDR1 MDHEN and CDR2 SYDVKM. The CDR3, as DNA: TGTGCCAGCAGTTTAGGCAGGCTGATTAATGAAAAACTGTTTTTT. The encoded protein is CASSLGRLINEKLFF.

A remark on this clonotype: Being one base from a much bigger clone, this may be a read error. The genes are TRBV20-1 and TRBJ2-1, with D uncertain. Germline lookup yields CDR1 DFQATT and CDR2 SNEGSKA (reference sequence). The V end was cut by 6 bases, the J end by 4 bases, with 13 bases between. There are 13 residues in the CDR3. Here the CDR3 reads CSAPPWGYNEQFF. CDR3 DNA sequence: TGCAGTGCCCCTCCATGGGGTTACAATGAGCAGTTCTTC.

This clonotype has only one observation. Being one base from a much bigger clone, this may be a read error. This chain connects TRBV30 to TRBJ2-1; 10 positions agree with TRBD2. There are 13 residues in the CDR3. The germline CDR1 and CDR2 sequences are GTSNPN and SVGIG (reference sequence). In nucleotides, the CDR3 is TGTGCCGTGGAGAGCGGGAGGGTCGATGAGCAGCTCTTC. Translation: CAVESGRVDEQLF.

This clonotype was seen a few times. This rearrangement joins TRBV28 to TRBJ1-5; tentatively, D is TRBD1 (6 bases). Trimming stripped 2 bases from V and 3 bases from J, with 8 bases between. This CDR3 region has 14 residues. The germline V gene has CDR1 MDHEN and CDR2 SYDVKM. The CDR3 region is CASSLRDTNQPQHF. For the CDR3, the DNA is TGTGCCAGCAGTTTAAGGGACACCAATCAGCCCCAGCATTTT.

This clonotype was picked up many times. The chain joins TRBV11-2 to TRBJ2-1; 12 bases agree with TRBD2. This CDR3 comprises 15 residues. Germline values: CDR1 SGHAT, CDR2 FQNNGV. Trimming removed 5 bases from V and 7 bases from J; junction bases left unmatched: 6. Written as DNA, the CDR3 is TGTGCCAGCAGCCTGACTAGCGGGAGTAGGAATGAGCAGTTCTTC. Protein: CASSLTSGSRNEQFF. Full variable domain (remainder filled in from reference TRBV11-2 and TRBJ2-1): EAGVAQSPRYKIIEKRQSVAFWCNPISGHATLYWYQQILGQGPKLLIQFQNNGVVDDSQLPKDRFSAERLKGVDSTLKIQPAKLEDSAVYLCASSLTSGSRNEQFFGPGTRLTVL.

CDR3 nucleotides: TGTGCCAGCAGTCAACCTCAGGCCTACGAGCAGTACTTC. Translating it yields CASSQPQAYEQYF. This sequence joins TRBV25-1 and TRBJ2-7; D gene unclear. Trimming removed 5 bases from V and 2 bases from J, with 10 bases in between. The CDR3 runs to 13 residues. Germline V gene lookup returns CDR1 MGHDK and CDR2 SYGVNS.